These 23 T cell receptor beta chains originate from one sample sequenced in a study of cytomegalovirus exposure and HLA in healthy donors (dated by TCRdb to the late 2010s). Libraries were made using the immunoSEQ multiplex PCR assay. The multiplex PCR relied on a mix of 60 forward primers for TCR Vbeta segments and 13 reverse primers for TCR Jbeta segments. As stored in TCRdb, this immuneACCESS dataset retains in-frame rearrangements with V and J assigned. A fraction of the clones does not appear; measured against another copy, unresolved V genes explain less than half of the discrepancy, and the remainder lacks a known reason. Present in this sample are 300,000 or so clones, roughly four fifths of which were seen just once. The top ten constitute roughly 2% of the sample. The sequenced sample consisted of PBMCs. The source is a woman between 40 and 50 years old in good health and CMV-seropositive.

This clone appeared once. The chain is built from TRBV9 and TRBJ2-5; weak D call: TRBD1 (6 bases). V dropped 3 bases and J dropped 5 bases, with 20 bases sitting between them. The CDR3 is 16 amino acids. From germline, CDR1 is SGDLS and CDR2 YYNGEE. The CDR3 region has the DNA TGTGCCAGCAGCGGTTATGGGGACACCACTCGGGAGACCCAGTACTTC. It is translated as CASSGYGDTTRETQYF. The full variable domain, rest sourced from reference TRBV9 and TRBJ2-5, is DSGVTQTPKHLITATGQRVTLRCSPRSGDLSVYWYQQSLDQGLQFLIQYYNGEERAKGNILERFSAQQFPDLHSELNLSSLELGDSALYFCASSGYGDTTRETQYFGPGTRLLVL.

The V gene is TRBV7-9, the J gene TRBJ2-1; TRBD2 matches at 9 bases. The J segment lost 1 base and the V segment lost 2 bases, leaving 12 bases of the junction unmatched. The germline CDR1 and CDR2 sequences are SEHNR and FQNEAQ (reference sequence). The CDR3 loop spans 19 amino acids. CDR3 bases: TGTGCCAGCAGCTTACGGGAGTTGGGTAGCGGGAGATCCTACAATGAGCAGTTCTTC. Its translation: CASSLRELGSGRSYNEQFF. Combining the CDR3 with reference TRBV7-9 and TRBJ2-1 gives the whole variable domain DTGVSQNPRHKITKRGQNVTFRCDPISEHNRLYWYRQTLGQGPEFLTYFQNEAQLEKSRLLSDRFSAERPKGSFSTLEIQRTEQGDSAMYLCASSLRELGSGRSYNEQFFGPGTRLTVL.

This clone was observed a handful of times. In DNA, the CDR3 is TGTGCCTGGAGTGTCGTAAATGGCTACACCTTC. It specifies CAWSVVNGYTF. The V and J genes are TRBV30 and TRBJ1-2; D is unresolved. The CDR3 totals 11 residues. The germline V gene has CDR1 GTSNPN and CDR2 SVGIG (reference sequence). Trimming took off 0 bases at V and 6 bases at J, with 5 bases between the two ends.

The chain links TRBV27 to TRBJ1-2; D unclear. Germline V gene lookup returns CDR1 MNHEY and CDR2 SMNVEV (reference sequence). CDR3 length: 13 amino acids. The V end was cut by 2 bases, the J end by 3 bases, with 7 bases between. For the CDR3, the DNA is TGTGCCAGCAGTTTAAGTAGTTACTATGGCTACACCTTC. Protein: CASSLSSYYGYTF.

The J gene is TRBJ2-5, the V gene TRBV30; 7 nucleotides align to TRBD2. CDR3 length: 13 amino acids. V lost 4 bases to trimming and J lost 6 bases; unmatched junction nucleotides: 8. Germline assignment: CDR1 GTSNPN and CDR2 SVGIG (reference sequence). The DNA of the CDR3 is TGTGCCTGGACGGCGGGAGTCTTAAAGACCCAGTACTTC. It yields the protein CAWTAGVLKTQYF. Full variable domain (outside the CDR3, taken from reference TRBV30 and TRBJ2-5): SQTIHQWPATLVQPVGSPLSLECTVEGTSNPNLYWYRQAAGRGLQLLFYSVGIGQISSEVPQNLSASRPQDRQFILSSKKLLLSDSGFYLCAWTAGVLKTQYFGPGTRLLVL.

The chain joins TRBV7-3 to TRBJ1-4, with a tentative D call TRBD1 (6 bases). The CDR3 runs 16 residues. Germline V CDR1 and CDR2: SGHTA, FQGTGA. V was shortened by 7 bases and J by 4 bases, with 19 bases between the two germline ends. In nucleotides, the CDR3 is TGTGCCAGCACCTACCGGGGGGCGGGAATTAATGAAAAACTGTTTTTT. Protein sequence: CASTYRGAGINEKLFF.

The chain uses TRBV18 and TRBJ1-2; 7 bases map to TRBD1. The V gene end was trimmed by 3 bases and the J gene end by 8 bases; junction bases not matched to a gene: 9. The CDR3 is 14 amino acids. CDR1 is KGHSH and CDR2 is LQKENI in the germline V gene. CDR3 protein: CASSPQGQLMGYTF. CDR3 DNA: TGTGCCAGCTCACCCCAGGGACAGTTGATGGGCTACACCTTC. The variable domain in full, with the rest retrieved from reference TRBV18 and TRBJ1-2, is NAGVMQNPRHLVRRRGQEARLRCSPMKGHSHVYWYRQLPEEGLKFMVYLQKENIIDESGMPKERFSAEFPKEGPSILRIQQVVRGDSAAYFCASSPQGQLMGYTFGSGTRLTVV.

This chain uses TRBV23-1 with TRBJ1-5; possibly TRBD1 for D (6 bases). TRBV23-1 is labeled an ORF, and its function is uncertain. CDR3 size: 19 residues. V lost 0 bases, J lost 4 bases, and 22 bases lay in between. CDR3 sequence (DNA): TGCGCCAGCAGTCAATCGTTCCGGACAGATAAGACCCAAAATCAGCCCCAGCATTTT. The encoded protein is CASSQSFRTDKTQNQPQHF.

The gene calls are TRBV11-3 and TRBJ1-2; no clear D gene. V shed 1 base and J shed 2 bases, with 5 bases lying between them. This CDR3 spans 13 amino acids. The germline V gene has CDR1 SGHNT and CDR2 YENEEA. Written as DNA, the CDR3 is TGTGCCAGCAGCTTAGGAGGGAACTATGGCTACACCTTC. Translated, it gives CASSLGGNYGYTF.

The chain couples TRBV19 to TRBJ1-5; TRBD1 matches at 9 bases. With V trimmed by 3 bases and J by 10 bases, 7 bases remained unmatched. The CDR3 has 14 residues. Germline CDR1 and CDR2: LNHDA and SQIVND (reference sequence). The CDR3 coding sequence is TGTGCCAGTAGTATCGGGACAGGGCCAGTTCCCCAGCATTTT. Its protein product is CASSIGTGPVPQHF. The entire variable domain, with the rest obtained from reference TRBV19 and TRBJ1-5, is as follows: DGGITQSPKYLFRKEGQNVTLSCEQNLNHDAMYWYRQDPGQGLRLIYYSQIVNDFQKGDIAEGYSVSREKKESFPLTVTSAQKNPTAFYLCASSIGTGPVPQHFGDGTRLSIL.

About this clone itself: One junction end disagrees with the germline gene, perhaps due to a read error. The J gene is TRBJ1-2, the V gene TRBV7-9, with D unclear. CDR1 is SEHNR and CDR2 is FQNEAQ in the germline V gene (reference sequence). The CDR3 is 14 residues long. CDR3 loop: CSSSPWLQIYGYTF. The CDR3 nucleotides are TGTTCCAGCAGCCCCTGGCTCCAGATTTATGGCTACACCTTC.

The V gene is TRBV29-1, the J gene TRBJ1-2, with a possible D match to TRBD1 (5 bases). Germline-derived CDR1 and CDR2 are SQVTM and ANQGSEA. V was pared by 5 bases and J by 7 bases, with 14 bases between. The CDR3 has 12 amino acids. The CDR3 sequence: CSVQEGAGGYTF. CDR3 DNA sequence: TGCAGCGTTCAGGAAGGGGCCGGTGGCTACACCTTC. Full variable domain (remainder filled in from reference TRBV29-1 and TRBJ1-2): SAVISQKPSRDICQRGTSLTIQCQVDSQVTMMFWYRQQPGQSLTLIATANQGSEATYESGFVIDKFPISRPNLTFSTLTVSNMSPEDSSIYLCSVQEGAGGYTFGSGTRLTVV.

This chain connects TRBV28 to TRBJ1-2; tentatively, D is TRBD1 (6 bases). The CDR3 spans 14 residues. Between the trimmed V and J ends, which lost 3 bases and 5 bases, there was a span of 13 bases. Per germline, CDR1 MDHEN and CDR2 SYDVKM. CDR3 protein: CASSFGGGGYGYTF. CDR3 bases: TGTGCCAGCAGTTTTGGGGGGGGCGGGTATGGCTACACCTTC.

V and J are TRBV27 and TRBJ1-4; D is unresolved. Looked up from germline, CDR1 is MNHEY and CDR2 is SMNVEV (reference sequence). This CDR3 is 16 amino acids long. With 4 bases removed from V and 7 bases from J, the gap between germline ends came to 19 bases. CDR3 in DNA: TGTGCCAGCAGTTCGACTAGAGGGTGGGAAGGTGAAAAACTGTTTTTT. Residues: CASSSTRGWEGEKLFF.

This rearrangement joins TRBV19 to TRBJ1-5, with D uncertain. Trimming pared 4 bases from V and 9 bases from J, leaving 10 bases between. Germline-derived CDR1 and CDR2 are LNHDA and SQIVND (reference sequence). CDR3 length: 12 residues. The CDR3, as DNA: TGTGCCAGTAGTAGTCCGGTAAGGCCCCAGCATTTT. Its protein product is CASSSPVRPQHF.

The chain uses TRBV27 and TRBJ2-2; TRBD2 aligns across 7 bases. From germline, CDR1 is MNHEY and CDR2 SMNVEV (reference sequence). After removal of 2 bases from V and 7 bases from J, the junction contained 7 bases not matched to a gene. The CDR3 spans 15 residues. The CDR3 DNA is TGTGCCAGCAGTTTACATGGCGGGGGAAACGGGGAGCTGTTTTTT. It translates to CASSLHGGGNGELFF.

The J gene is TRBJ1-4, the V gene TRBV7-9, with 9 bases lining up with TRBD1. V lost 5 bases and J lost 5; bases outside the gene matches: 6. There are 15 residues in the CDR3. CDR1 and CDR2 from the germline V gene are SEHNR and FQNEAQ (reference sequence). The CDR3 loop reads CASSRNRGQNEKLFF. In nucleotides, the CDR3 is TGTGCCAGCAGCCGAAACAGGGGGCAGAATGAAAAACTGTTTTTT. The full variable domain, with the rest looked up from reference TRBV7-9 and TRBJ1-4, is DTGVSQNPRHKITKRGQNVTFRCDPISEHNRLYWYRQTLGQGPEFLTYFQNEAQLEKSRLLSDRFSAERPKGSFSTLEIQRTEQGDSAMYLCASSRNRGQNEKLFFGSGTQLSVL.

The rearrangement uses TRBV13 and TRBJ1-2, with 12 bases lining up with TRBD1. Germline V gene data show CDR1 as PRHDT and CDR2 as FYEKMQ (reference sequence). The trim removed 3 bases at V and 3 bases at J, leaving 5 bases unmatched. This CDR3 has 16 residues. CDR3 bases: TGTGCCAGCAGCTTTGGGACAGGGGGCGGCGACTATGGCTACACCTTC. Protein product: CASSFGTGGGDYGYTF.

V is TRBV27 and J is TRBJ1-2, with 9 positions matching TRBD1. Germline V CDR1 and CDR2: MNHEY, SMNVEV (reference sequence). The CDR3 has 15 residues. J lost 7 bases, V lost 2 bases, and 8 bases had no gene match. The CDR3 DNA follows: TGTGCCAGCAGTTTAAGTACAGGGGGCGCAGGTGGCTACACCTTC. Translating it yields CASSLSTGGAGGYTF.

The rearrangement links TRBV7-9 to TRBJ1-4, with TRBD1 as a possible D gene (5 bases). The CDR3 extends over 14 amino acids. Trimming took off 4 bases at V and 6 bases at J, with 12 bases between the two ends. Germline V gene data show CDR1 as SEHNR and CDR2 as FQNEAQ (reference sequence). Written as DNA, the CDR3 is TGTGCCAGCAGCTCAGGGCTACTCGATGAAAAACTGTTTTTT. Amino acids: CASSSGLLDEKLFF.

The chain couples TRBV25-1 to TRBJ1-1; unclear D gene. Trimming shortened V by 2 bases and J by 3 bases, and 13 bases separated the two germline ends. Germline V CDR1 and CDR2: MGHDK, SYGVNS. The CDR3 sequence is 15 residues long. The CDR3 DNA reads as TGTGCCAGCAGTGAACAGTCCAGACAATACACTGAAGCTTTCTTT. Its protein is CASSEQSRQYTEAFF.

This chain joins TRBV15 and TRBJ2-1; 7 positions agree with TRBD2. CDR1 is LNHNV, CDR2 YYDKDF, per germline (reference sequence). The CDR3 sequence is 15 residues long. V was pared by 2 bases and J by 3 bases, with 4 bases of the junction left unmatched. The CDR3 loop is CATSRFGGSYNEQFF. DNA for the CDR3: TGTGCCACCAGCAGATTTGGCGGGAGCTACAATGAGCAGTTCTTC.

The chain combines TRBV27 with TRBJ1-5; D perhaps matches TRBD1 (5 bases). Germline-derived CDR1 and CDR2 are MNHEY and SMNVEV (reference sequence). The CDR3 runs 13 residues. The V gene lost 3 bases and the J gene lost 4 bases, with 7 bases spanning the gap. The DNA of the CDR3 is TGTGCCAGCAGTTTGGACACAAATCAGCCCCAGCATTTT. It codes for CASSLDTNQPQHF.